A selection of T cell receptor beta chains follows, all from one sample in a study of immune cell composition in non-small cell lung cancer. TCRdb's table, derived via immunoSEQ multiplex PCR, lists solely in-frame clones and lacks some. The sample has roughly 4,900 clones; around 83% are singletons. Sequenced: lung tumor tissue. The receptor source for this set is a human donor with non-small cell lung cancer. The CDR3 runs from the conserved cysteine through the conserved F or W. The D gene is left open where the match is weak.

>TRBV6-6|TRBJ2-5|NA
TGTGCCAGCACCGGAGCAGGGGCAGGGGAGACCCAGTACTTC
CASTGAGAGETQYF
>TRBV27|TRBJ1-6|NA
TGTGCCAGCGCAGCAGGGGCATTTTCACCCCTCCACTTT
CASAAGAFSPLHF
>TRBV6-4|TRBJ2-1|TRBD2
TGTGCCAGCAGCGAGGGGACTAGTACTGAGCAGTTCTTC
CASSEGTSTEQFF
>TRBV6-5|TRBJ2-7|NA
TGTGCCAGCACCAATTCATCCTACGAGCAGTACTTC
CASTNSSYEQYF
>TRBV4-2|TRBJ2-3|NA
TGTGCCAGCAGCCAAGATATCGACGAGACAGATACGCAGTATTTT
CASSQDIDETDTQYF
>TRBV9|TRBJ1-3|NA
TGTGCCAGCAGCGCATCATCCCCGGTGGGAAACACCATATATTTT
CASSASSPVGNTIYF
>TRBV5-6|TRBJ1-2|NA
TGTGCCAGCAGCCACCGGGGCCTATGGCTACACACCTTC
CASSHRGLWLHTF
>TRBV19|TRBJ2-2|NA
TGTGCCAGTAGTCCTGGGAGCGGGAACACCGGGGAGCTGTTTTTT
CASSPGSGNTGELFF
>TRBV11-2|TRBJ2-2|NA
TGTGCCAGCAGCCGGGGCGGGCGTCGGACCGGGGAGCTGTTTTTT
CASSRGGRRTGELFF
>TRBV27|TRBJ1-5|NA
TGTGCCAGCAGTTTATCCTTAGGTAGCAATCAGCCCCAGCATTTT
CASSLSLGSNQPQHF